The next 14 T cell receptor beta chains were all read from a single sample in a study of blood T cells in healthy people across ages. A sample-barcoded 5' primer and a J-beta primer mix were used in a second PCR of about 6 to 12 cycles. TCRdb reanalysed the 5' RACE reads using MiXCR and keeps one entry per CDR3 protein. The sample includes about 290,000 distinct CDR3 sequences, 25% to 30% of them seen just once. The sample was blood. All receptors derive from a woman aged 70 to 79 in good health.

This clonotype has only a few counts. The rearrangement joins TRBV7-9 to TRBJ1-6; 11 nucleotides agree with TRBD1. This CDR3 contains 15 residues. The germline V gene encodes CDR1 SEHNR and CDR2 FQNEAQ (reference sequence). V shed 3 bases and J 9 bases; nucleotides not matched to a gene: 4. The CDR3 sequence: CASSFGQGAGSPLHF. CDR3 nucleotide sequence: TGTGCCAGCAGCTTTGGACAGGGGGCGGGTTCACCCCTCCACTTT.

Concerning this clonotype itself: The conserved closing phenylalanine or tryptophan is absent in this CDR3, likely reflecting a read error. This rearrangement joins TRBV5-1 to TRBJ2-1, with 9 bases that match TRBD1. CDR1 is SGHRS and CDR2 is YFSETQ in the germline V gene. With 3 bases clipped from V and 6 bases from J, the junction kept 4 bases outside the gene matches. The CDR3 covers 14 residues. This CDR3 is CASSSQQGANEQFL. In DNA form, the CDR3 reads TGCGCCAGCAGCTCACAACAGGGGGCCAATGAGCAGTTCCTC.

The J gene is TRBJ2-7, the V gene TRBV7-2, with TRBD1 as a possible D gene (5 bases). V lost 5 bases and J 2 bases, leaving 13 bases between the germline ends. Looked up from germline, CDR1 is SGHTA and CDR2 is FQGNSA. The CDR3 totals 14 residues. The CDR3 loop is CASSRVTGTYEQYF. CDR3 bases: TGTGCCAGCAGCCGTGTCACAGGAACCTACGAGCAGTACTTC.

Concerning this clonotype: The conserved closing phenylalanine or tryptophan is absent in this CDR3, likely reflecting a read error. The chain is built from TRBV7-8 and TRBJ2-7, with a tentative D call TRBD2 (5 bases). Trimming took 0 bases from V and 2 from J, leaving 14 bases between them. The CDR3 has 16 amino acids. CDR1 is SGHVS, CDR2 FQNEAQ, per germline. The CDR3 DNA follows: TGTGCCAGCAGCTTAGCGAGGGTGGGCACCACCTACGAGCAGTACCTC. Encoded protein: CASSLARVGTTYEQYL.

This clonotype was counted a few times. The chain uses TRBV28 and TRBJ1-4; D remains unclear. The CDR3 runs to 12 residues. V lost 10 bases, J lost 1 base, and 7 bases lay in between. Germline CDR1 reads MDHEN; CDR2 reads SYDVKM. This chain's CDR3 is CATHRTNEKLFF. DNA of the CDR3: TGTGCCACCCACAGAACTAATGAAAAACTGTTTTTT.

The rearrangement uses TRBV6-5 and TRBJ2-3; perhaps TRBD2 as D (5 bases). The CDR3 is 15 residues long. The V and J ends lost 0 bases and 0 bases respectively, with 7 bases between them. Germline CDR1 is MNHEY and CDR2 is SVGAGI. CDR3 DNA sequence: TGTGCCAGCAGTTACTCGAGGACTAGCACAGATACGCAGTATTTT. The encoded protein is CASSYSRTSTDTQYF.

For this clonotype: A much larger clonotype is one base distant, so this may be a read error. The genes are TRBV20-1 and TRBJ1-6, with D possibly being TRBD1 (6 bases). Germline CDR1 DFQATT, CDR2 SNEGSKA (reference sequence). Trimming cost V 1 base and J 8 bases, with 18 bases left between them. The CDR3 spans 16 residues. CDR3 region: CSARGLGRGDDSPLHF. The CDR3 bases are TGCAGTGCTAGAGGCTTAGGCAGGGGAGATGATTCACCCCTCCACTTT.

The table lists this clonotype with a few counts. The chain carries TRBV27 and TRBJ2-3, with a possible D match to TRBD2 (6 bases). V shed 6 bases and J shed 8 bases, with 9 bases lying between them. This CDR3 is 11 amino acids long. Germline-derived CDR1 and CDR2 are MNHEY and SMNVEV (reference sequence). The CDR3: CASSRDSTQYF. CDR3 coding DNA: TGTGCCAGCAGCCGGGACTCTACGCAGTATTTT.

This clonotype was seen repeatedly, ten times or more. The rearrangement links TRBV4-3 to TRBJ2-6, with 8 bases matching TRBD2. The CDR3 covers 16 residues. J gave up 2 bases and V 1 base, and 1 base lay outside the gene matches. Germline V gene sequence: CDR1 LGHNA, CDR2 YSLEER. The DNA of the CDR3 is TGCGCCAGCAGCCAAGCGGGAGGGCCTGGGGCCAACGTCCTGACTTTC. This sequence encodes CASSQAGGPGANVLTF.

As DNA, the CDR3 is TGTGCCAGCTCACTCGGGGAACGTCGGGAGGGGTCCTACAATGAGCAGTTCTTC. Its protein is CASSLGERREGSYNEQFF. The chain couples TRBV18 to TRBJ2-1, with 8 bases lining up with TRBD2. The ends lost 4 bases at V and 1 base at J; junction bases unmatched: 12. The CDR3 is 18 amino acids. Germline V CDR1 and CDR2: KGHSH, LQKENI.

Here the CDR3 reads CSVVNRIGETQYF. The CDR3 DNA follows: TGCAGCGTTGTTAACCGCATAGGAGAGACCCAGTACTTC. The chain has TRBV29-1 and TRBJ2-5; D gene ambiguous. The CDR3 contains 13 residues. CDR1 and CDR2 (germline): SQVTM, ANQGSEA. Trimming took off 4 bases at V and 4 bases at J, with 13 bases between the two ends.

The chain carries TRBV20-1 and TRBJ2-5, with a tentative D call TRBD1 (7 bases). Trimming pared 4 bases from V and 9 bases from J, leaving 21 bases between. CDR1 DFQATT and CDR2 SNEGSKA come from the germline V gene (reference sequence). The CDR3 runs 14 residues. CDR3 nucleotides: TGCAGTGCTAACGAGGGGGCGTTAAGGGAGGCCCAGTACTTC. As protein: CSANEGALREAQYF.

A remark on this clonotype: This is likely a read error, given that the CDR3 carries no conserved phenylalanine or tryptophan at its end. The chain joins TRBV7-9 to TRBJ2-1, with 8 bases fitting TRBD2. The assigned J gene may be wrong: the sequence end matches TRBJ2-7 better. CDR1 is SEHNR, CDR2 FQNEAQ, per germline (reference sequence). This CDR3 spans 16 amino acids. This CDR3 reads CASSPLGGRTTYEQYL. The CDR3 region has the DNA TGTGCCAGCAGCCCGCTAGGCGGGAGGACAACCTACGAGCAGTACCTC.

This clonotype has more than one count but fewer than ten. This sequence joins TRBV29-1 and TRBJ2-1; D perhaps matches TRBD2 (6 bases). Germline CDR1 is SQVTM and CDR2 is ANQGSEA. This CDR3 region has 13 residues. The V and J ends lost 1 base and 9 bases respectively, with 13 bases between them. The CDR3 loop reads CSVEALALGEQFF. The CDR3 region has the DNA TGCAGCGTTGAAGCTCTAGCGTTGGGTGAGCAGTTCTTC.